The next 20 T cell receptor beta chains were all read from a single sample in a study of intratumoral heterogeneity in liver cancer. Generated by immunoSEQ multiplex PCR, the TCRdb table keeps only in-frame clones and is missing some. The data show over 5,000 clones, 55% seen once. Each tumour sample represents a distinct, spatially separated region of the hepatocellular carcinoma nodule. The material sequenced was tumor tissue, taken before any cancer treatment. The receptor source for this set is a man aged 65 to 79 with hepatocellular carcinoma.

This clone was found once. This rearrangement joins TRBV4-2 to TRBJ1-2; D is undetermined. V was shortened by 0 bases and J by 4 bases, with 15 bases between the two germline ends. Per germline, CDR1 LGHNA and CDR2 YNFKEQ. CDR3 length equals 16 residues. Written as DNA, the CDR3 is TGTGCCAGCAGCCAAGAATGGGCAGTACCCCGCTATGGCTACACCTTC. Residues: CASSQEWAVPRYGYTF.

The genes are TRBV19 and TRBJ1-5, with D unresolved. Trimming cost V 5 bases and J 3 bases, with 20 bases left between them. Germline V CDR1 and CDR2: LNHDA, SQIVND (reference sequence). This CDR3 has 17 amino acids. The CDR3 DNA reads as TGTGCCAGTAGTCCGACTGTACCTGCTTCCCTCAATCAGCCCCAGCATTTT. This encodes CASSPTVPASLNQPQHF.

The CDR3 DNA reads TGTGCCAGCAGCTATATAAACCGGGACAGGGACAATGAGCAGTTCTTC. Translation: CASSYINRDRDNEQFF. The chain links TRBV5-5 to TRBJ2-1; TRBD1 agrees at 9 bases. The germline V gene has CDR1 SGHKS and CDR2 YYEKEE (reference sequence). CDR3 size: 16 residues. V gave up 3 bases and J gave up 5 bases; unmatched junction bases: 9.

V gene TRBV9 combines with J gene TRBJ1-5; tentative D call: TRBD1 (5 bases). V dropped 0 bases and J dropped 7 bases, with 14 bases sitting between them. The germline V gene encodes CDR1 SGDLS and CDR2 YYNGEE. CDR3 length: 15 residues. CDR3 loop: CASSVGRGEGQPQHF. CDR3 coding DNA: TGTGCCAGCAGCGTAGGGAGAGGGGAAGGGCAGCCCCAGCATTTT.

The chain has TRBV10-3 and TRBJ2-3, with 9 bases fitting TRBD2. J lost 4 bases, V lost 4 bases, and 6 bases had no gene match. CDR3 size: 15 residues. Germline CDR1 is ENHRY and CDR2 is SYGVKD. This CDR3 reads CAISVQRGAADTQYF. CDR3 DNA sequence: TGTGCCATCAGTGTTCAGCGGGGGGCGGCAGATACGCAGTATTTT.

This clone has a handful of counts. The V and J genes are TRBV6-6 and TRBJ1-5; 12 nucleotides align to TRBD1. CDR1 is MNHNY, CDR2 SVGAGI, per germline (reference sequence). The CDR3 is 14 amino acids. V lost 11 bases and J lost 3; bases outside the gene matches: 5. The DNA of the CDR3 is TGTGCCGAGTCGGGACAGGGGGCCAATCAGCCCCAGCATTTT. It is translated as CAESGQGANQPQHF.

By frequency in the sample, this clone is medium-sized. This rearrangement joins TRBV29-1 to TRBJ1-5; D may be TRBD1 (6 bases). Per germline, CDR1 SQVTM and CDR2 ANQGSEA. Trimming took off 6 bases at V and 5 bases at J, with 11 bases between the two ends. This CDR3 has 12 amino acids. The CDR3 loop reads CSVKSGDQPQHF. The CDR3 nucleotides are TGCAGCGTAAAATCAGGGGATCAGCCCCAGCATTTT.

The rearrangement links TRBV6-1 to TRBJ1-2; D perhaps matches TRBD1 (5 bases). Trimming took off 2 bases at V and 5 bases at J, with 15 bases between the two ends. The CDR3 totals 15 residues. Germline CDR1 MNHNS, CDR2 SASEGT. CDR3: CASSEREGTPYGYTF. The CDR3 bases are TGTGCCAGCAGTGAACGGGAGGGGACTCCTTATGGCTACACCTTC.

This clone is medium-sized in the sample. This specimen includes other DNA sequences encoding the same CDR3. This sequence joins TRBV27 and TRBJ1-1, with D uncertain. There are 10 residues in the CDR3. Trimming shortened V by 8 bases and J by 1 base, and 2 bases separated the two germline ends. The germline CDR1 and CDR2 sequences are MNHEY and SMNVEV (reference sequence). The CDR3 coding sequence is TGTGCCAGCGGGAACACTGAAGCTTTCTTT. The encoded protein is CASGNTEAFF.

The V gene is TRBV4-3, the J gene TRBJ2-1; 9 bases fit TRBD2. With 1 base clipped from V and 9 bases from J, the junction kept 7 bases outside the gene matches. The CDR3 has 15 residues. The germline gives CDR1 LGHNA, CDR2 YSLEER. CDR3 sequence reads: CASSQVGTSFSEQFF. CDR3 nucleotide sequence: TGCGCCAGCAGCCAAGTTGGGACTAGCTTCAGTGAGCAGTTCTTC.

DNA for the CDR3: TGTGCCAGCAGCTGGTCCTCTCTAGCGTGGGAGACCCAGTACTTC. Amino acid sequence: CASSWSSLAWETQYF. The chain carries TRBV3-1 (or the pseudogene TRBV3-2) and TRBJ2-5; TRBD2 might be the D (6 bases). The CDR3 is made up of 15 amino acids. V gave up 5 bases and J gave up 5 bases, with 18 bases separating them. Per germline, CDR1 LGHDT and CDR2 YNNKEL (reference sequence).

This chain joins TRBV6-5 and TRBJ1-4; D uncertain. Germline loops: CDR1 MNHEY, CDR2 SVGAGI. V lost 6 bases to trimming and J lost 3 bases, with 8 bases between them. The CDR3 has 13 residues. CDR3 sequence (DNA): TGTGCCAGCAGGGACGGAGCTAATGAAAAACTGTTTTTT. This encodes CASRDGANEKLFF.

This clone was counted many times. The CDR3 DNA sequence: TGTGCCAGCAGTTATAGTGGAGGGGCTCAGCCCCAGCATTTT. Translated, it gives CASSYSGGAQPQHF. V usage is TRBV6-5 and J usage is TRBJ1-5; tentatively, D is TRBD1 (5 bases). Germline assignment: CDR1 MNHEY and CDR2 SVGAGI. CDR3 size: 14 residues. V was shortened by 3 bases and J by 6 bases, with 12 bases between the two germline ends.

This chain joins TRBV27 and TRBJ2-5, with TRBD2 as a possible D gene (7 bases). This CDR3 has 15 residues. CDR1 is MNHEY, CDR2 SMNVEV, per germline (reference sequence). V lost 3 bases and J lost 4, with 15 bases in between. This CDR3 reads CASSLGGAGIETQYF. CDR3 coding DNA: TGTGCCAGCAGTTTGGGGGGGGCGGGTATAGAGACCCAGTACTTC.

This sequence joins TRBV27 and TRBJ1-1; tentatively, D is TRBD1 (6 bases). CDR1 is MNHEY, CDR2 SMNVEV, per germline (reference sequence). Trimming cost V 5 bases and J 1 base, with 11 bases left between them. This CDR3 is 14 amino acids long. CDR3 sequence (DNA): TGTGCCAGCAGTAGACAGGCTCAGAACACTGAAGCTTTCTTT. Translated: CASSRQAQNTEAFF.

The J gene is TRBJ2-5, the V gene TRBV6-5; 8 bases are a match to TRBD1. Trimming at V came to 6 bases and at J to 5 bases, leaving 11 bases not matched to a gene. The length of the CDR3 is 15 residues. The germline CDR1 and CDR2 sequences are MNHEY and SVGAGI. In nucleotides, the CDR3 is TGTGCCAGCAGCCGTCGGACAGGGCGAGGGGAGACCCAGTACTTC. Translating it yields CASSRRTGRGETQYF.

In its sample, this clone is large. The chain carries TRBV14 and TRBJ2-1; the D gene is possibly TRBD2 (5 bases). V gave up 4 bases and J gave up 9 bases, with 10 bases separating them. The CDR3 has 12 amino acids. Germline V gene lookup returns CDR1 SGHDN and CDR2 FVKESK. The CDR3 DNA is TGTGCCAGCAGCCCGGGGATCCTTGAGCAGTTCTTC. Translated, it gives CASSPGILEQFF.

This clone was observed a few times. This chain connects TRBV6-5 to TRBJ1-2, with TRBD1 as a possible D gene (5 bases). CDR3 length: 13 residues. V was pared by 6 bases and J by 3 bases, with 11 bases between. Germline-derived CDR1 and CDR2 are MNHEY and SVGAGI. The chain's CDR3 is CASSQRGYYGYTF. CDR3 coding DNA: TGTGCCAGCAGCCAACGGGGGTACTATGGCTACACCTTC.

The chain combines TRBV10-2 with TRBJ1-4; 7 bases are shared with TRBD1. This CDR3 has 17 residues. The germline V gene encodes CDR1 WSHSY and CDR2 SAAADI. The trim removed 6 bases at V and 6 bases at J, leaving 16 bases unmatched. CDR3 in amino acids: CASRGRQGRTLDEKLFF. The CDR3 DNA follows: TGCGCCAGCAGGGGAAGACAGGGAAGAACCTTGGATGAAAAACTGTTTTTT.

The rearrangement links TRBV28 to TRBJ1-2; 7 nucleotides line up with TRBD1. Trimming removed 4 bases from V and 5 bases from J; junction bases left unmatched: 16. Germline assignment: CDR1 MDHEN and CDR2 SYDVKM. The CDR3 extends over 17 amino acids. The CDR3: CASSWPGIQGGSYGYTF. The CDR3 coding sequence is TGTGCCAGCAGTTGGCCCGGGATTCAGGGGGGAAGTTATGGCTACACCTTC.